This TCR beta chain was obtained from a study of T cell changes during pregnancy in multiple sclerosis (dated by TCRdb to between 2018 and 2021). Background for the entire study: In women with multiple sclerosis, the researchers looked at how the T cell repertoire shifted as pregnancy progressed.

CDR1 and CDR2 (LNHDA, SQIVND) derive from the germline V gene (reference sequence). From V the trimming removes 1 base and from J it removes 4 bases, while the gene matches leave 6 bases of the junction unaccounted for. The CDR3 sequence holds 16 residues, the cysteine and phenylalanine included. The only DNA kept is the CDR3, 48 bases in frame from the first base. Libraries came from the immunoSEQ multiplex PCR assay. This is the immuneACCESS table as TCRdb keeps it, with only in-frame sequences that have V and J called. A part of the clones is gone; compared with another copy, unresolved V genes explain less than half, and the rest is unexplained. Counted in this sample were approximately 37,000 clones; around 94% of them appeared once. 1.5% to 2% of the sample is held by the ten biggest clonotypes. A note on this clone: The antigen it binds to is not known. Per-nucleotide qualities are absent, and no much larger clonotype sits a single base away.

The clonotype comes from a female donor with multiple sclerosis, enrolled in a pregnancy study. The rearrangement combines TRBV19 with TRBJ2-3; 9 central bases correspond to TRBD2. Sequenced material: peripheral blood, taken in the third trimester of pregnancy. In nucleotide form, the sequence is TGTGCCAGTAGTATAGTTAGCGGGAGAGTTTCAGATACGCAGTATTTT. Translated, it reads CASSIVSGRVSDTQYF.